One sample yielded the 31 T cell receptor beta chains listed below, sequenced in a study of blood T cell repertoires in COVID-19. Only in-frame clones appear in the TCRdb table, and some are missing; sequencing was by immunoSEQ multiplex PCR. This sample yields around 450,000 clones, of which roughly 90% are seen a single time; 4.3% belongs to the top ten. Sequencing was performed on peripheral blood. These TCRs come from a woman aged 30 to 39 with acute or convalescent COVID-19.

The chain links TRBV5-1 to TRBJ2-2; TRBD2 might be the D (7 bases). V was pared by 6 bases and J by 6 bases, with 15 bases between. CDR1 and CDR2 from the germline V gene are SGHRS and YFSETQ. The CDR3 is 14 amino acids. CDR3 residues: CASIRGAPPGELFF. The CDR3 DNA follows: TGCGCCAGCATTCGGGGGGCCCCCCCCGGGGAGCTGTTTTTT.

In nucleotides, the CDR3 is TGTGCCAGCAGTTACGTGACACCACAAGAGACCCAGTACTTC. Residues: CASSYVTPQETQYF. V usage is TRBV6-2 or TRBV6-3 and J usage is TRBJ2-5; D ambiguous. The CDR3 extends over 14 amino acids. V was clipped by 2 bases and J by 2 bases, with 9 bases between them. Germline CDR1 is MNHEY and CDR2 is SVGEGT.

The chain uses TRBV5-8 and TRBJ1-2; 7 bases align to TRBD1. The length of the CDR3 is 13 residues. Germline CDR1 is SGHTS and CDR2 is YDEGEE. V gave up 6 bases and J gave up 6 bases; unmatched junction bases: 8. The CDR3 nucleotides read TGTGCCAGCACCCGGACAGGACTTGATGGCTACACCTTC. As protein: CASTRTGLDGYTF.

This clone came up a few times. V and J are TRBV30 and TRBJ1-4; TRBD1 aligns across 7 bases. Trimming removed 2 bases from V and 8 bases from J; junction bases left unmatched: 11. The germline V gene has CDR1 GTSNPN and CDR2 SVGIG (reference sequence). The CDR3 has 15 amino acids. CDR3 sequence (DNA): TGTGCCTGGAGTTCTACCCGACAGGGCCCCGAAAAACTGTTTTTT. Its protein product is CAWSSTRQGPEKLFF.

The chain recombines TRBV5-6 with TRBJ1-1; the D gene is possibly TRBD1 (6 bases). V was pared by 0 bases and J by 4 bases, with 7 bases between. Germline values: CDR1 SGHDT, CDR2 YYEEEE. The CDR3 is 13 residues long. The CDR3 DNA reads as TGTGCCAGCAGCTTGGTGGGGGCCACTGAAGCTTTCTTT. Protein product: CASSLVGATEAFF.

This clone was found a few times. The chain uses TRBV2 and TRBJ2-5; possible D gene TRBD2, 5 bases. The CDR3 has 13 residues. The V and J ends lost 7 bases and 3 bases respectively, with 12 bases between them. The V gene's germline CDR1 is SNHLY and CDR2 FYNNEI. This CDR3 is CASTRQEEETQYF. The CDR3 nucleotides read TGTGCCAGCACCCGGCAGGAGGAAGAGACCCAGTACTTC. Together with reference TRBV2 and TRBJ2-5, the CDR3 gives the full variable domain: EPEVTQTPSHQVTQMGQEVILRCVPISNHLYFYWYRQILGQKVEFLVSFYNNEISEKSEIFDDQFSVERPDGSNFTLKIRSTKLEDSAMYFCASTRQEEETQYFGPGTRLLVL.

The rearrangement uses TRBV6-1 and TRBJ2-7, with 7 bases that match TRBD2. This CDR3 region has 14 residues. Germline-derived CDR1 and CDR2 are MNHNS and SASEGT. Unmatched junction bases numbered 3, after V lost 1 base and J lost 3 bases. Written as DNA, the CDR3 is TGTGCCAGCAGTGAAGGGGCTAGCGGCTACGAGCAGTACTTC. Translated: CASSEGASGYEQYF.

As for this clone: A junction boundary mismatches the germline segment, possibly from a read error. The rearrangement uses TRBV7-9 and TRBJ1-2, with D uncertain. The CDR3 is 11 residues long. Germline V gene data show CDR1 as SEHNR and CDR2 as FQNEAQ (reference sequence). This CDR3 reads CASSLYYDYTF. The CDR3 DNA sequence: TGTGCCAGCAGCTTATACTATGACTACACCTTC.

This sequence joins TRBV3-1 (or the pseudogene TRBV3-2) and TRBJ2-1; TRBD2 might be the D (6 bases). Trimming shortened V by 8 bases and J by 4 bases, and 18 bases separated the two germline ends. The CDR3 is made up of 15 amino acids. The germline gives CDR1 LGHDT, CDR2 YNNKEL (reference sequence). This CDR3 reads CASGSGGVLYNEQFF. CDR3 DNA: TGTGCCAGCGGTTCAGGCGGGGTGTTATACAATGAGCAGTTCTTC.

The chain recombines TRBV7-9 with TRBJ1-2; D remains ambiguous. V dropped 5 bases and J dropped 4 bases, with 17 bases sitting between them. This CDR3 comprises 15 residues. Germline loops: CDR1 SEHNR, CDR2 FQNEAQ (reference sequence). The DNA of the CDR3 is TGTGCCAGCAGCAAGGACTGGGCCAGAGCCTATGGCTACACCTTC. It codes for CASSKDWARAYGYTF.

The V gene is TRBV18, the J gene TRBJ1-1, with TRBD1 matching over 9 bases. Germline-derived CDR1 and CDR2 are KGHSH and LQKENI. J was trimmed by 0 bases and V by 5 bases; bases with no gene match: 4. The CDR3 length is 15 residues. DNA for the CDR3: TGTGCCAGCTCAGGACAGGGGCTTCTGAACACTGAAGCTTTCTTT. Amino acids: CASSGQGLLNTEAFF.

This sequence joins TRBV20-1 and TRBJ2-7; D might be TRBD2 (5 bases). The CDR3 runs to 13 residues. CDR1 is DFQATT, CDR2 SNEGSKA, per germline (reference sequence). Trimming stripped 3 bases from V and 3 bases from J, with 12 bases between. The CDR3 DNA reads as TGCAGTGCTAGTCTCGGGGAAGGCTACGAGCAGTACTTC. This codes for CSASLGEGYEQYF.

The chain is built from TRBV29-1 and TRBJ1-5, with a possible D match to TRBD1 (5 bases). V lost 5 bases to trimming and J lost 3 bases, with 11 bases between them. The CDR3 runs 13 residues. Germline assignment: CDR1 SQVTM and CDR2 ANQGSEA. The CDR3 region has the DNA TGCAGCGTTCAGACAGCGTTCAATCAGCCCCAGCATTTT. As protein: CSVQTAFNQPQHF.

This chain links TRBV25-1 with TRBJ1-2; possibly TRBD1 for D (5 bases). Trimming stripped 2 bases from V and 6 bases from J, with 10 bases between. This CDR3 region has 13 residues. CDR1 and CDR2 from the germline V gene are MGHDK and SYGVNS. The CDR3 is CASSENRPDGYTF. CDR3 coding DNA: TGTGCCAGCAGTGAAAACAGGCCCGATGGCTACACCTTC.

This clone was recorded once. The rearrangement uses TRBV24-1 and TRBJ2-1; the match to TRBD2 covers 8 bases. The V gene's germline CDR1 is KGHDR and CDR2 SFDVKD. V was pared by 2 bases and J by 6 bases, with 8 bases of the junction left unmatched. This CDR3 contains 16 residues. CDR3 sequence (DNA): TGTGCCACCAGTGATTCGGCGGGGGGTGTTTTCAATGAGCAGTTCTTC. It yields the protein CATSDSAGGVFNEQFF.

The chain links TRBV30 to TRBJ1-1, with 8 bases fitting TRBD1. V lost 3 bases to trimming and J lost 0 bases; unmatched junction nucleotides: 6. CDR1 and CDR2 (germline): GTSNPN, SVGIG (reference sequence). The CDR3 contains 15 residues. The CDR3 nucleotides read TGTGCCTGGAGACAGGGGGAAAGGATGAACACTGAAGCTTTCTTT. Amino acids: CAWRQGERMNTEAFF. The entire variable domain, with the rest obtained from reference TRBV30 and TRBJ1-1, is as follows: SQTIHQWPATLVQPVGSPLSLECTVEGTSNPNLYWYRQAAGRGLQLLFYSVGIGQISSEVPQNLSASRPQDRQFILSSKKLLLSDSGFYLCAWRQGERMNTEAFFGQGTRLTVV.

The chain links TRBV2 to TRBJ1-5, with D perhaps TRBD1 (5 bases). Trimming took off 4 bases at V and 1 base at J, with 14 bases between the two ends. This CDR3 is 16 amino acids long. Germline CDR1 is SNHLY and CDR2 is FYNNEI. The CDR3 nucleotides are TGTGCCAGCAGTGGTTCCAGGGTCTGGAGCAATCAGCCCCAGCATTTT. Protein product: CASSGSRVWSNQPQHF.

As for this clone: One junction end disagrees with the germline gene, perhaps due to a read error. This chain uses TRBV6-4 with TRBJ2-7; D is unclear. CDR1 and CDR2 from the germline V gene are MRHNA and SNTAGT. The CDR3 loop spans 11 amino acids. The CDR3 DNA follows: TGTGCCAGCAGTGACTCCTCCGAGCAGTACTTC. This sequence encodes CASSDSSEQYF.

The chain combines TRBV5-4 with TRBJ2-1, with 7 bases lining up with TRBD2. The CDR3 has 12 amino acids. Germline trimming cut 2 bases from V and 10 bases from J; bases unmatched to any gene: 3. Germline V gene data show CDR1 as SGHNT and CDR2 as YYREEE (reference sequence). In nucleotides, the CDR3 is TGTGCCAGCAGCTTAATAGCGGGCGAGCAGTTCTTC. Its translation: CASSLIAGEQFF. The full variable domain, with the rest looked up from reference TRBV5-4 and TRBJ2-1, is ETGVTQSPTHLIKTRGQQVTLRCSSQSGHNTVSWYQQALGQGPQFIFQYYREEENGRGNFPPRFSGLQFPNYSSELNVNALELDDSALYLCASSLIAGEQFFGPGTRLTVL.

This clone has only one observation. This chain links TRBV12-5 with TRBJ1-2; the match to TRBD1 covers 7 bases. The V gene's germline CDR1 is LGHNT and CDR2 FRNRAP. This CDR3 comprises 15 residues. V was pared by 1 base and J by 4 bases, with 6 bases of the junction left unmatched. The CDR3 spells CASGLAEQGTYGYTF. DNA for the CDR3: TGTGCTAGTGGTTTGGCCGAACAGGGGACCTATGGCTACACCTTC.

This chain links TRBV5-1 with TRBJ2-5, with D possibly being TRBD2 (5 bases). Deletions cut 2 bases from V and 5 bases from J, with 13 bases between. CDR1 is SGHRS, CDR2 YFSETQ, per germline. The CDR3 runs 14 residues. CDR3 amino acids: CASSFRTHWETQYF. The DNA for the CDR3 is TGCGCCAGCAGCTTTAGGACTCATTGGGAGACCCAGTACTTC. The variable domain in full, with the rest retrieved from reference TRBV5-1 and TRBJ2-5, is KAGVTQTPRYLIKTRGQQVTLSCSPISGHRSVSWYQQTPGQGLQFLFEYFSETQRNKGNFPGRFSGRQFSNSRSEMNVSTLELGDSALYLCASSFRTHWETQYFGPGTRLLVL.

This clone was seen just once. The chain has TRBV5-4 and TRBJ2-3, with 8 bases matching TRBD1. CDR3 length: 15 amino acids. V shed 0 bases and J 4 bases; nucleotides not matched to a gene: 4. The germline V gene encodes CDR1 SGHNT and CDR2 YYREEE (reference sequence). CDR3 region: CASSLEGQDPDTQYF. The CDR3, as DNA: TGTGCCAGCAGCTTGGAGGGACAGGACCCAGATACGCAGTATTTT.

The V call is TRBV7-2, the J call TRBJ1-1; D is ambiguous. Germline values: CDR1 SGHTA, CDR2 FQGNSA. Trimming pared 2 bases from V and 11 bases from J, leaving 15 bases between. The CDR3 consists of 13 residues. CDR3 residues: CASSLRMAGVAFF. In DNA form, the CDR3 reads TGTGCCAGCAGCTTACGGATGGCAGGCGTGGCTTTCTTT.

The rearrangement links TRBV28 to TRBJ1-5; D gene uncertain. CDR3 length equals 15 residues. The V gene's germline CDR1 is MDHEN and CDR2 SYDVKM. The V end lost 2 bases, the J end lost 4 bases, and 12 bases lay between the germline ends. The CDR3 DNA is TGTGCCAGCAGTTTAGTATCAGGAGGTAATCAGCCCCAGCATTTT. It specifies CASSLVSGGNQPQHF.

V is TRBV28 and J is TRBJ1-1; no clear D gene. V lost 1 base and J lost 1, with 4 bases in between. The germline V gene has CDR1 MDHEN and CDR2 SYDVKM. This CDR3 region has 13 residues. CDR3 DNA sequence: TGTGCCAGCAGTTTATCAGAGAACACTGAAGCTTTCTTT. Its translation: CASSLSENTEAFF.

The genes are TRBV2 and TRBJ2-3, with 10 bases that match TRBD2. The J segment lost 1 base and the V segment lost 4 bases, leaving 5 bases of the junction unmatched. Germline V gene sequence: CDR1 SNHLY, CDR2 FYNNEI. This CDR3 spans 16 amino acids. CDR3: CASSGAGTSGTDTQYF. The DNA for the CDR3 is TGTGCCAGCAGTGGTGCCGGGACTAGCGGCACAGATACGCAGTATTTT. Complete variable domain (other parts from reference TRBV2 and TRBJ2-3): EPEVTQTPSHQVTQMGQEVILRCVPISNHLYFYWYRQILGQKVEFLVSFYNNEISEKSEIFDDQFSVERPDGSNFTLKIRSTKLEDSAMYFCASSGAGTSGTDTQYFGPGTRLTVL.

This clone was seen a handful of times. The V call is TRBV28, the J call TRBJ2-7, with D possibly being TRBD2 (7 bases). Trimming pared 7 bases from V and 5 bases from J, leaving 12 bases between. Germline values: CDR1 MDHEN, CDR2 SYDVKM. The CDR3 runs 12 residues. In nucleotides, the CDR3 is TGTGCCAGCACGGGGGGCCCCGACGAGCAGTACTTC. Amino acid sequence: CASTGGPDEQYF.

The chain uses TRBV2 and TRBJ2-7; 9 positions match TRBD1. Trimming took 3 bases from V and 4 from J; bases not matched to a gene: 10. There are 16 residues in the CDR3. CDR1 SNHLY and CDR2 FYNNEI come from the germline V gene. The CDR3: CASSDKEDRGRYEQYF. DNA for the CDR3: TGTGCCAGCAGTGATAAGGAGGACAGGGGTCGGTACGAGCAGTACTTC.

The CDR3 here is CASRLQGALSGYTF. CDR3 nucleotide sequence: TGTGCCAGCAGACTACAGGGGGCGTTGAGTGGCTACACCTTC. The V and J genes are TRBV2 and TRBJ1-2, with TRBD1 identical over 9 bases. V shed 6 bases, J shed 7 bases, and the junction held 9 bases outside the gene matches. Germline assignment: CDR1 SNHLY and CDR2 FYNNEI. The CDR3 is 14 residues long. Combining the CDR3 with reference TRBV2 and TRBJ1-2 gives the whole variable domain EPEVTQTPSHQVTQMGQEVILRCVPISNHLYFYWYRQILGQKVEFLVSFYNNEISEKSEIFDDQFSVERPDGSNFTLKIRSTKLEDSAMYFCASRLQGALSGYTFGSGTRLTVV.

This chain joins TRBV7-2 and TRBJ1-2; D remains unclear. CDR1 is SGHTA and CDR2 is FQGNSA in the germline V gene. The V gene lost 0 bases and the J gene lost 4 bases, with 9 bases spanning the gap. This CDR3 region has 14 residues. CDR3 DNA: TGTGCCAGCAGCTTAGCGTTCGGTCCCTATGGCTACACCTTC. Its translation is CASSLAFGPYGYTF.

CDR3 DNA sequence: TGTGCCAGCAGCCAAGGATCGGGGGGGCCGACCTACGAGCAGTACTTC. This sequence encodes CASSQGSGGPTYEQYF. The V call is TRBV3-1 (or the pseudogene TRBV3-2), the J call TRBJ2-7; TRBD2 matches 8 bases. The CDR3 totals 16 residues. J gave up 2 bases and V 1 base, and 7 bases lay outside the gene matches. CDR1 and CDR2 from the germline V gene are LGHDT and YNNKEL (reference sequence).